The 25 T cell receptor beta chains below were found in one sample sequenced in a study of early T cells in non-severe SARS-CoV-2 infection. Each CDR3 protein is one row after TCRdb ran MiXCR on the 5' RACE reads. The data contain approximately 39,000 distinct CDR3 sequences, approximately 8.9% of them seen just once; the ten biggest clones take up 12%. The sample taken for sequencing was whole blood. The receptors here all came from an adult who was a healthcare worker with PCR-confirmed SARS-CoV-2 infection or an uninfected control (not recorded which).

This clonotype has at least ten counts. The chain combines TRBV20-1 with TRBJ1-1, with D possibly being TRBD1 (5 bases). Germline V gene data show CDR1 as DFQATT and CDR2 as SNEGSKA (reference sequence). The CDR3 consists of 15 residues. The V and J ends lost 2 bases and 2 bases respectively, with 15 bases between them. CDR3 residues: CSARPPSGANTEAFF. CDR3 in DNA: TGCAGTGCTAGACCACCAAGCGGGGCTAACACTGAAGCTTTCTTT.

This clonotype was observed at least ten times. The V and J genes are TRBV7-9 and TRBJ1-2; the D is unclear. This CDR3 contains 14 residues. V was cut by 5 bases and J by 4 bases, with 14 bases left in between. Germline loops: CDR1 SEHNR, CDR2 FQNEAQ (reference sequence). The CDR3 sequence: CASSRVTASYGYTF. For the CDR3, the DNA is TGTGCCAGCAGCCGAGTTACAGCGAGCTATGGCTACACCTTC.

This clonotype has at least ten counts. V and J are TRBV6-2 or TRBV6-3 and TRBJ2-7; D perhaps matches TRBD2 (5 bases). The CDR3 is made up of 12 amino acids. CDR1 MNHEY and CDR2 SVGEGT come from the germline V gene. V gave up 2 bases and J gave up 6 bases, with 8 bases separating them. This CDR3 reads CASSYGAAEQYF. CDR3 sequence (DNA): TGTGCCAGCAGTTACGGAGCGGCCGAGCAGTACTTC.

The sample holds a few counts of this clonotype. The CDR3: CASRNGQGNTEAFF. The DNA of the CDR3 is TGTGCCAGCAGGAACGGACAGGGAAACACTGAAGCTTTCTTT. V gene TRBV2 combines with J gene TRBJ1-1; 8 nucleotides line up with TRBD1. J lost 2 bases, V lost 6 bases, and 5 bases had no gene match. CDR1 SNHLY and CDR2 FYNNEI come from the germline V gene. CDR3 size: 14 residues.

Many counts were recorded for this clonotype. The chain carries TRBV7-8 and TRBJ2-4, with D uncertain. Germline assignment: CDR1 SGHVS and CDR2 FQNEAQ. V was shortened by 0 bases and J by 1 base, with 10 bases between the two germline ends. This CDR3 region has 16 residues. CDR3 nucleotide sequence: TGTGCCAGCAGCTTAGCGCCGAACGGGGCCAAAAACATTCAGTACTTC. The encoded protein is CASSLAPNGAKNIQYF.

At least ten counts were recorded for this clonotype. The V and J genes are TRBV12-3 or TRBV12-4 and TRBJ1-5; D might be TRBD1 (5 bases). The V end lost 7 bases, the J end lost 2 bases, and 12 bases lay between the germline ends. This CDR3 comprises 14 residues. CDR3 sequence (DNA): TGTGCCAGCAATATCCAGGGAGGCAATCAGCCCCAGCATTTT. Translation gives CASNIQGGNQPQHF.

This clonotype was seen many times. The rearrangement joins TRBV7-2 to TRBJ2-1, with 10 bases identical to TRBD2. The CDR3 is 15 amino acids. V was clipped by 5 bases and J by 9 bases; unmatched bases: 10. CDR1 and CDR2 from the germline V gene are SGHTA and FQGNSA. Here the CDR3 reads CASSPQRGGRGEQFF. The CDR3 DNA is TGTGCCAGCAGCCCCCAGCGGGGGGGCCGGGGTGAGCAGTTCTTC.

This clonotype came up a few times. The J gene is TRBJ2-7, the V gene TRBV7-2, with 12 bases matching TRBD1. Germline trimming cut 6 bases from V and 3 bases from J; bases unmatched to any gene: 12. Germline V gene sequence: CDR1 SGHTA, CDR2 FQGNSA. The CDR3 spans 17 residues. CDR3 bases: TGTGCCAGCAGACCTGGGACAGGGGGCGCGGCGGGCTACGAGCAGTACTTC. It is translated as CASRPGTGGAAGYEQYF.

The chain recombines TRBV19 with TRBJ2-2, with 7 bases identical to TRBD1. The junction had 5 bases not matched to a gene; V was cut back by 7 bases and J by 0 bases. Germline assignment: CDR1 LNHDA and CDR2 SQIVND (reference sequence). CDR3 size: 15 residues. The CDR3 protein is CASMVRGSNTGELFF. CDR3 sequence (DNA): TGTGCCAGTATGGTCAGGGGGTCGAACACCGGGGAGCTGTTTTTT.

The CDR3 nucleotides are TGTGCCAGCAGAGGTAGCGGGGGGGCAAGGAATGAGCAGTTCTTC. Its translation is CASRGSGGARNEQFF. V is TRBV27 and J is TRBJ2-1; 11 bases are shared with TRBD2. Germline loops: CDR1 MNHEY, CDR2 SMNVEV (reference sequence). The CDR3 sequence is 15 residues long. V was clipped by 6 bases and J by 7 bases; unmatched bases: 8.

This clonotype was counted ten times or more. This chain links TRBV18 with TRBJ1-6, with TRBD1 as a possible D gene (5 bases). This CDR3 comprises 15 residues. From germline, CDR1 is KGHSH and CDR2 LQKENI. Trimming took 0 bases from V and 9 from J, leaving 12 bases between them. The CDR3: CASSPPGGNSSPLHF. In nucleotides, the CDR3 is TGTGCCAGCTCACCACCGGGGGGAAATTCTTCACCCCTCCACTTT. Drawing the rest from reference TRBV18 and TRBJ1-6, the complete variable domain is NAGVMQNPRHLVRRRGQEARLRCSPMKGHSHVYWYRQLPEEGLKFMVYLQKENIIDESGMPKERFSAEFPKEGPSILRIQQVVRGDSAAYFCASSPPGGNSSPLHFGNGTRLTVT.

This sequence joins TRBV29-1 and TRBJ2-5, with D possibly being TRBD2 (5 bases). The CDR3 consists of 14 residues. Trimming took 2 bases from V and 5 from J, leaving 15 bases between them. Per the germline V gene, CDR1 is SQVTM and CDR2 is ANQGSEA. In DNA, the CDR3 is TGCAGCGTTGAACCCAGAGGGCAGGATGAGACCCAGTACTTC. It codes for CSVEPRGQDETQYF.

This clonotype was recorded at least ten times. The chain uses TRBV20-1 and TRBJ1-5; D is unclear. The germline gives CDR1 DFQATT, CDR2 SNEGSKA (reference sequence). CDR3 size: 15 residues. V was clipped by 0 bases and J by 4 bases, with 13 bases between them. The CDR3 coding sequence is TGCAGTGCTAGAGATCCTCGCGATATGAATCAGCCCCAGCATTTT. Translated, it gives CSARDPRDMNQPQHF.

This clonotype was recorded at least ten times. The gene calls are TRBV29-1 and TRBJ2-7; 7 positions agree with TRBD1. Trimming removed 0 bases from V and 5 bases from J; junction bases left unmatched: 1. CDR1 and CDR2 from the germline V gene are SQVTM and ANQGSEA. CDR3 length equals 12 residues. CDR3 protein: CSVEEGGDEQYF. The CDR3, as DNA: TGCAGCGTTGAAGAAGGGGGCGACGAGCAGTACTTC.

This clonotype showed up just once. This may be a read error, as it is one base from a much larger clone. The chain recombines TRBV29-1 with TRBJ2-4; D is possibly TRBD2 (5 bases). The CDR3 runs to 15 residues. The germline V gene has CDR1 SQVTM and CDR2 ANQGSEA. CDR3: CSVEWRHLAKNIQHF. The CDR3 nucleotides are TGCAGCGTTGAATGGCGACACCTAGCCAAAAACATTCAGCACTTC.

This clonotype came up many times. This chain joins TRBV19 and TRBJ2-5; D perhaps matches TRBD1 (5 bases). Trimming cost V 10 bases and J 1 base, with 22 bases left between them. The CDR3 is made up of 16 amino acids. The germline gives CDR1 LNHDA, CDR2 SQIVND (reference sequence). The CDR3 protein is CATKRGAGRGQETQYF. The CDR3 DNA sequence: TGTGCCACCAAGCGTGGGGCCGGAAGAGGCCAAGAGACCCAGTACTTC.

In this sample, this clonotype turned up many times. This chain connects TRBV5-6 to TRBJ1-1, with TRBD1 as a possible D gene (6 bases). V dropped 2 bases and J dropped 4 bases, with 12 bases sitting between them. The CDR3 is 14 amino acids. Looked up from germline, CDR1 is SGHDT and CDR2 is YYEEEE. CDR3 sequence: CASSFPQGRTEAFF. Written as DNA, the CDR3 is TGTGCCAGCAGCTTTCCGCAGGGGCGCACTGAAGCTTTCTTT.

This clonotype was seen repeatedly, ten times or more. The V call is TRBV2, the J call TRBJ2-4; TRBD2 might be the D (5 bases). This CDR3 comprises 14 residues. V dropped 8 bases and J dropped 0 bases, with 11 bases sitting between them. Germline CDR1 reads SNHLY; CDR2 reads FYNNEI. For the CDR3, the DNA is TGTGCCAGCTCCGACTATCTAGCCAAAAACATTCAGTACTTC. This translates into CASSDYLAKNIQYF.

This clonotype was seen many times. V gene TRBV20-1 combines with J gene TRBJ1-2; 10 bases agree with TRBD1. The CDR3 has 12 residues. Trimming cost V 6 bases and J 8 bases; bases outside gene matches: 6. Germline V lookup: CDR1 DFQATT, CDR2 SNEGSKA (reference sequence). CDR3 region: CSAGGQGIGYTF. CDR3 DNA: TGCAGTGCAGGGGGACAGGGGATAGGCTACACCTTC.

This clonotype was detected many times. The chain combines TRBV29-1 with TRBJ1-1; D ambiguous. Trimming took 0 bases from V and 7 from J, leaving 12 bases between them. Per the germline V gene, CDR1 is SQVTM and CDR2 is ANQGSEA. This CDR3 has 13 residues. The CDR3, as DNA: TGCAGCGTTGAAGAGTCCCGATGGGGTGAAGCTTTCTTT. This translates into CSVEESRWGEAFF.

This clonotype was detected ten times or more. The chain carries TRBV18 and TRBJ1-6; maybe TRBD1 (5 bases). Germline values: CDR1 KGHSH, CDR2 LQKENI. V was shortened by 3 bases and J by 7 bases, with 13 bases between the two germline ends. The CDR3 runs to 15 residues. CDR3 amino acids: CASSPKTGQNSPLHF. The CDR3 DNA sequence: TGTGCCAGCTCACCTAAAACGGGGCAAAATTCACCCCTCCACTTT.

This clonotype was observed many times. This rearrangement joins TRBV20-1 to TRBJ1-1; D gene uncertain. The CDR3 length is 11 residues. Germline V gene sequence: CDR1 DFQATT, CDR2 SNEGSKA (reference sequence). Trimming shortened V by 7 bases and J by 2 bases, and 8 bases separated the two germline ends. Written as DNA, the CDR3 is TGCAGTGACACGGGCAACACTGAAGCTTTCTTT. This gives the protein CSDTGNTEAFF.

This clonotype was detected many times. The rearrangement links TRBV20-1 to TRBJ1-1; D remains unclear. The germline V gene has CDR1 DFQATT and CDR2 SNEGSKA (reference sequence). This CDR3 spans 13 amino acids. V lost 6 bases and J 3 bases, leaving 14 bases between the germline ends. DNA for the CDR3: TGCAGTGCGTCGGGCGGTAGTGACACTGAAGCTTTCTTT. As protein: CSASGGSDTEAFF.

This clonotype showed up many times. The chain joins TRBV27 to TRBJ1-5; TRBD1 matches at 9 bases. Germline CDR1 MNHEY, CDR2 SMNVEV (reference sequence). The ends lost 7 bases at V and 2 bases at J; junction bases unmatched: 6. There are 15 residues in the CDR3. The CDR3 DNA sequence: TGTGCCAGCAAACCGGGACAGGGCCGCAATCAGCCCCAGCATTTT. Amino acids: CASKPGQGRNQPQHF.

The V gene is TRBV15, the J gene TRBJ2-5; D is unresolved. CDR1 is LNHNV and CDR2 is YYDKDF in the germline V gene (reference sequence). This CDR3 contains 14 residues. Trimming left V 0 bases short and J 3 bases short, with 8 bases between. The DNA of the CDR3 is TGTGCCACCAGCAGAGATCTCCCCGAAGAGACCCAGTACTTC. Translated, it gives CATSRDLPEETQYF. Together with reference TRBV15 and TRBJ2-5, the CDR3 gives the full variable domain: DAMVIQNPRYQVTQFGKPVTLSCSQTLNHNVMYWYQQKSSQAPKLLFHYYDKDFNNEADTPDNFQSRRPNTSFCFLDIRSPGLGDTAMYLCATSRDLPEETQYFGPGTRLLVL.